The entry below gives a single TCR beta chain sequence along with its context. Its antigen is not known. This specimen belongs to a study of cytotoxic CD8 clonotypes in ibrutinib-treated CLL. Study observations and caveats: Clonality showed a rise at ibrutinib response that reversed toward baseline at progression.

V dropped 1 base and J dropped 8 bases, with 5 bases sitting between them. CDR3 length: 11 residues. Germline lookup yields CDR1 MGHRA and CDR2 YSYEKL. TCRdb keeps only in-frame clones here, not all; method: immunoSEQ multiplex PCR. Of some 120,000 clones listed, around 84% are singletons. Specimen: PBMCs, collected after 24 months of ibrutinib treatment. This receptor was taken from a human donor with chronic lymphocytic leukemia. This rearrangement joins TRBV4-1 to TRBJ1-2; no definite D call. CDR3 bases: TGCGCCAGCAGCCAAGGATCAGGCTACACCTTC. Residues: CASSQGSGYTF.